The sequence of this T cell receptor (beta chain) was determined in a study of T cell responses to AZD1222 COVID-19 vaccine. This CDR3 is 13 amino acids long. Germline V gene sequence: CDR1 SGHNT, CDR2 YENEEA. V lost 5 bases and J lost 2, with 9 bases in between. Libraries were prepared by immunoSEQ multiplex PCR; TCRdb keeps only in-frame clonotypes and omits some of them. The sample records about 140,000 clones, around 89% being singletons. Sequencing was performed on peripheral blood, taken on day 0 of AZD1222 vaccination. The gene calls are TRBV11-3 and TRBJ1-1; D is ambiguous. The TCR comes from an adult in good health. The CDR3 nucleotides read TGTGCCAGCAGCCATTATAACAACACTGAAGCTTTCTTT. It translates to CASSHYNNTEAFF.